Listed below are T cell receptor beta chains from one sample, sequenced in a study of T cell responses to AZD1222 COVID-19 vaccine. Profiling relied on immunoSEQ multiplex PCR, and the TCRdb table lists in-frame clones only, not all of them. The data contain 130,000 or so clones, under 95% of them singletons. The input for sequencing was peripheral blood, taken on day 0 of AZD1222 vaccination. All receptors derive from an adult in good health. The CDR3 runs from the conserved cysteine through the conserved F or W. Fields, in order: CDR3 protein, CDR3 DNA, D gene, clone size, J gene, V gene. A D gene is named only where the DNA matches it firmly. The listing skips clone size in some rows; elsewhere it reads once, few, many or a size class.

CATSTTRGGDEQYF,TGTGCCACCAGTACCACTAGAGGGGGAGACGAGCAGTACTTC,.,.,TRBJ2-7,TRBV24-1
CATSRDVGGNYGYTF,TGTGCCACCAGCAGAGATGTAGGGGGTAACTATGGCTACACCTTC,.,.,TRBJ1-2,TRBV15
CASSPARGENTGELFF,TGTGCCAGCAGCCCCGCCCGAGGGGAGAACACCGGGGAGCTGTTTTTT,.,.,TRBJ2-2,TRBV5-4
CSASYGAEAFF,TGCAGTGCTAGCTACGGAGCCGAAGCTTTCTTT,.,.,TRBJ1-1,TRBV20-1
CASSNPGGNTIYF,TGTGCCAGCAGCAATCCCGGCGGAAACACCATATATTTT,.,once,TRBJ1-3,TRBV7-2
CASSYVGAYQPQHF,TGTGCCAGCAGTTACGTGGGGGCATATCAGCCCCAGCATTTT,.,.,TRBJ1-5,TRBV6-5
CASSQGLAGSYEQYF,TGTGCCAGCAGCCAAGGACTAGCGGGGTCCTACGAGCAGTACTTC,TRBD2,.,TRBJ2-7,TRBV4-2
CASSLLPTTGGVSEQYF,TGCGCCAGCAGCTTGCTCCCGACGACAGGGGGTGTGAGCGAGCAGTACTTC,TRBD1,once,TRBJ2-7,TRBV5-1
CASSDKPGNTIYF,TGTGCCAGCAGTGACAAGCCTGGAAACACCATATATTTT,.,.,TRBJ1-3,TRBV6-1
CASSPTGDRLYEQYF,TGTGCCAGCAGCCCTACGGGGGACAGGTTGTACGAGCAGTACTTC,TRBD1,.,TRBJ2-7,TRBV3-1/TRBV3-2
CASSLPDRGIYEQYF,TGTGCCAGCAGTTTACCGGACAGGGGGATCTACGAGCAGTACTTC,TRBD1,.,TRBJ2-7,TRBV28
CASSAWDSLSNQPQHF,TGTGCCAGCAGCGCATGGGACAGTCTGAGCAATCAGCCCCAGCATTTT,.,.,TRBJ1-5,TRBV21-1
CASSYVPQGGVGTEAFF,TGTGCCAGCAGTTACGTACCCCAGGGAGGAGTGGGCACTGAAGCTTTCTTT,.,.,TRBJ1-1,TRBV6-2/TRBV6-3
CASSPGYEQYF,TGTGCCAGCAGCCCGGGGTACGAGCAGTACTTC,.,.,TRBJ2-7,TRBV2
CASSSEGQGNETQYF,TGCGCCAGCAGCTCGGAGGGACAGGGGAATGAGACCCAGTACTTC,TRBD1,once,TRBJ2-5,TRBV5-1
CASSLSASSYEQYF,TGTGCCAGCAGTTTATCTGCTTCCTCCTACGAGCAGTACTTC,.,.,TRBJ2-7,TRBV28
CASSPEAMGDAQYF,TGTGCCAGCTCGCCCGAGGCTATGGGAGACGCCCAGTACTTC,.,.,TRBJ2-5,TRBV18
CASSLVGGPQHF,TGTGCCAGCAGCTTAGTCGGGGGGCCCCAGCATTTT,.,.,TRBJ1-5,TRBV7-9
CASSQWTKETQYF,TGCGCCAGCAGCCAATGGACAAAAGAGACCCAGTACTTC,.,.,TRBJ2-5,TRBV4-3
CASIRPAGAANTGELFF,TGTGCCAGTATTCGCCCAGCGGGGGCCGCGAACACCGGGGAGCTGTTTTTT,TRBD2,.,TRBJ2-2,TRBV19
CASSGTWSTGELFF,TGTGCCAGTTCCGGGACGTGGTCCACCGGGGAGCTGTTTTTT,.,once,TRBJ2-2,TRBV9
CASSLGSYEQYF,TGTGCCAGCAGCTTAGGCAGCTACGAGCAGTACTTC,.,.,TRBJ2-7,TRBV7-6
CASSAGTGDNSPLHF,TGCGCCAGCAGCGCGGGGACAGGGGATAATTCACCCCTCCACTTT,TRBD1,few,TRBJ1-6,TRBV5-1
CASSPNLGNQPQHF,TGTGCCAGCAGCCCGAACCTCGGGAATCAGCCCCAGCATTTT,.,.,TRBJ1-5,TRBV7-2
CASSHYTDTGELFF,TGTGCCAGCAGCCACTACACGGACACCGGGGAGCTGTTTTTT,.,.,TRBJ2-2,TRBV13
CASSLEDSPGNTIYF,TGCGCCAGCAGCTTGGAGGACAGTCCTGGAAACACCATATATTTT,.,.,TRBJ1-3,TRBV5-1
CASSLLTGYEQYF,TGTGCCAGCAGCTTGTTGACAGGCTACGAGCAGTACTTC,.,.,TRBJ2-7,TRBV7-3
CASSATGTGSDTQYF,TGTGCCAGCAGCGCAACCGGGACAGGGTCAGATACGCAGTATTTT,TRBD1,.,TRBJ2-3,TRBV11-3
CASSSAGGGENTIYF,TGTGCCAGCAGTTCCGCAGGGGGCGGCGAAAACACCATATATTTT,TRBD1,.,TRBJ1-3,TRBV9
CASSLVSGSHYEQYF,TGTGCCAGCAGCTTAGTCTCAGGGTCCCATTACGAGCAGTACTTC,.,.,TRBJ2-7,TRBV7-2
CASSFLQGNTGELFF,TGTGCCAGCAGCTTCTTACAGGGGAACACCGGGGAGCTGTTTTTT,.,few,TRBJ2-2,TRBV7-8
CASSLGANQPQHF,TGTGCCAGCAGCTTGGGGGCCAATCAGCCCCAGCATTTT,.,.,TRBJ1-5,TRBV6-5
CASRPSDRGAYEQYF,TGCGCCAGCAGGCCTTCGGACAGGGGGGCCTACGAGCAGTACTTC,TRBD1,.,TRBJ2-7,TRBV10-2
CASSLVSGVGTEAFF,TGCGCCAGCAGCTTGGTTTCAGGAGTAGGCACTGAAGCTTTCTTT,.,.,TRBJ1-1,TRBV5-1
CASSRSGQSGNTIYF,TGCGCCAGCAGCCGGTCCGGACAGTCTGGAAACACCATATATTTT,.,.,TRBJ1-3,TRBV4-3
CASSIVGAGGHLSSYNSPLHF,TGTGCCAGTAGTATAGTGGGGGCTGGGGGACACCTGAGCTCCTATAATTCACCCCTCCACTTT,.,.,TRBJ1-6,TRBV19
CASSQVAGNNQPQHF,TGTGCCAGCAGCCAAGTTGCAGGGAATAATCAGCCCCAGCATTTT,.,.,TRBJ1-5,TRBV3-1/TRBV3-2
CASSPGRTHYEQYF,TGTGCCAGCAGCCCGGGACGGACCCACTACGAGCAGTACTTC,.,.,TRBJ2-7,TRBV6-2/TRBV6-3
CASSWGQGNQPQHF,TGTGCCAGCAGCTGGGGACAAGGCAATCAGCCCCAGCATTTT,.,.,TRBJ1-5,TRBV7-2
CASSPGQGDGYTF,TGTGCCAGCTCACCGGGACAGGGGGATGGCTACACCTTC,TRBD1,.,TRBJ1-2,TRBV18
CASSPWDRASTEAFF,TGTGCCAGTAGTCCCTGGGACAGGGCGAGCACTGAAGCTTTCTTT,TRBD1,.,TRBJ1-1,TRBV19
CASSQAGGQETQYF,TGTGCCAGCAGCCAAGCGGGGGGGCAAGAGACCCAGTACTTC,TRBD2,.,TRBJ2-5,TRBV7-2
CASSLAVAGSEQFF,TGTGCCAGCAGCTTAGCGGTAGCGGGATCTGAGCAGTTCTTC,TRBD2,.,TRBJ2-1,TRBV7-3
CASSLVSEAFF,TGTGCCAGCAGCTTAGTCTCTGAAGCTTTCTTT,.,.,TRBJ1-1,TRBV11-2
CASSLVRRGVGYTF,TGTGCCAGCAGCTTAGTAAGGAGGGGGGTGGGCTACACCTTC,.,.,TRBJ1-2,TRBV11-2
CASSVGLARTDTQYF,TGTGCCAGCAGCGTAGGATTAGCCCGCACAGATACGCAGTATTTT,.,once,TRBJ2-3,TRBV9
CASSFPWAPRESADTQYF,TGTGCCAGCAGTTTCCCGTGGGCACCCCGAGAGTCGGCAGATACGCAGTATTTT,.,.,TRBJ2-3,TRBV27
CASSLQGIEGNTIYF,TGTGCCAGCAGCTTGCAGGGGATAGAAGGAAACACCATATATTTT,.,once,TRBJ1-3,TRBV5-4
CASSSGGPPYNEQFF,TGTGCCAGCAGCTCTGGGGGGCCCCCCTACAATGAGCAGTTCTTC,.,once,TRBJ2-1,TRBV7-2
CASSLAATSGTPYEQYF,TGTGCCAGCAGCTTAGCGGCTACTAGCGGAACCCCCTACGAGCAGTACTTC,TRBD2,.,TRBJ2-7,TRBV7-9
CASRPPLLRGNTIYF,TGTGCCAGCAGGCCTCCCCTCCTTCGAGGAAACACCATATATTTT,.,.,TRBJ1-3,TRBV28
CASSLAGLFQPQHF,TGTGCCAGCAGCTTAGCGGGGTTATTTCAGCCCCAGCATTTT,.,.,TRBJ1-5,TRBV7-8
CASSPASGGEAFF,TGTGCCAGCTCACCCGCATCGGGGGGTGAAGCTTTCTTT,.,.,TRBJ1-1,TRBV18